The source of this T cell receptor (beta chain) is a study of pediatric ulcerative colitis. Study-level points and caveats: Clonal expansions reduced rectal repertoire diversity in acute severe colitis. A couple of rectal CDR3 clonotypes occurred in all ulcerative colitis patients. Repertoires came from total lymphocyte DNA, not specific subsets.

In regard to this clone: Its antigen is undetermined.

CDR1 and CDR2 from the germline V gene are KGHSH and LQKENI. The length of the CDR3 is 15 residues. The assay was run at survey level. Assay: immunoSEQ multiplex PCR; the TCRdb copy retains only in-frame clones and omits some. The sample comprises some 4,900 clones, about nine tenths of which are singletons, and just over 2% rests with the top ten. This chain joins TRBV18 and TRBJ2-5; either TRBD1 or TRBD2 may fit D (5 bases each). The end of the DNA fits TRBJ2-7 better, so the J call may be wrong. The source material was blood. The receptor comes from a boy under 18 with mild ulcerative colitis. The CDR3 region is CASSPQGAGVFEQYF. The CDR3 DNA reads TGTGCCAGCTCACCCCAGGGAGCTGGGGTTTTCGAGCAGTACTTC.